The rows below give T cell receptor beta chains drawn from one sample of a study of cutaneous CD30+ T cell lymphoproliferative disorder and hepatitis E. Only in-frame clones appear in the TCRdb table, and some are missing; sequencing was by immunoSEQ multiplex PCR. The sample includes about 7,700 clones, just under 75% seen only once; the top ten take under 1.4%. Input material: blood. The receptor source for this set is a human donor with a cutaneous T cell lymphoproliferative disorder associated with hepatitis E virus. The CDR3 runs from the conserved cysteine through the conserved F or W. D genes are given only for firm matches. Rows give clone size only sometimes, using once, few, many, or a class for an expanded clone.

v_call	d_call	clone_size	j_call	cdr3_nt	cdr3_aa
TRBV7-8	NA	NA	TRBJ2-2	TGTGCCAGCAGCTTAGCGAGGGTCGGGGGGCGCAGAACCGGGGAGCTGTTTTTT	CASSLARVGGRRTGELFF
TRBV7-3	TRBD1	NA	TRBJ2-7	TGTGCCAGCAGCTTAGGACAGGGCCCTTCCTACGAGCAGTACTTC	CASSLGQGPSYEQYF
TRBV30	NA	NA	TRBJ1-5	TGTGCCTGGAGTGTAGTGGCAGCCAATCAGCCCCAGCATTTT	CAWSVVAANQPQHF
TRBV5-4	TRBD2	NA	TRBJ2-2	TGTGCCAGCACCGTTTCAGCGGGGGGAACCGGGGAGCTGTTTTTT	CASTVSAGGTGELFF
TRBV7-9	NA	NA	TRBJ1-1	TGTGCCAGCAGCCCGAGGACAGCAATGAACACTGAAGCTTTCTTT	CASSPRTAMNTEAFF
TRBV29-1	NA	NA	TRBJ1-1	TGCAGCGTTGTAGGACAGACGAACACTGAAGCTTTCTTT	CSVVGQTNTEAFF
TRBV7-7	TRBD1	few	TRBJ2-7	TGTGCCAGCAGCGTCGGGACAGATGTCTACGAGCAGTACTTC	CASSVGTDVYEQYF
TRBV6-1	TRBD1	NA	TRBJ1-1	TGTGCCAGCAGTGAAGCCCTCACAGGGGTGAACACTGAAGCTTTCTTT	CASSEALTGVNTEAFF
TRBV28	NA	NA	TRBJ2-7	TGTGCCAGCAACCTGGAAAGCTCCTACGAGCAGTACTTC	CASNLESSYEQYF
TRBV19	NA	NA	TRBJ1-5	TGTGCCAGTAGGGTAGGGGCAAATCAGCCCCAGCATTTT	CASRVGANQPQHF
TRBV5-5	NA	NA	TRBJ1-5	TGTGCCAGCAGCCCCTCCGCCTATAGCAATCAGCCCCAGCATTTT	CASSPSAYSNQPQHF
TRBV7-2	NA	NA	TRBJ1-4	TGTGCCAGCAGCTGGGGGTGGGAAAAACTGTTTTTT	CASSWGWEKLFF
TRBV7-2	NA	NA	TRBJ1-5	TGTGCCAGCAGCTTAGGAAACGGGGCAGCTAATCAGCCCCAGCATTTT	CASSLGNGAANQPQHF
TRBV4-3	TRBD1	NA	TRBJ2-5	TGCGCCAGCAGCCAAGTAACAGGGGGCGAGACCCAGTACTTC	CASSQVTGGETQYF
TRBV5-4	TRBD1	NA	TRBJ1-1	TGTGCCAGCAGCCCTGTCCCGGGACAGGGATTAGGCCCTGAAGCTTTCTTT	CASSPVPGQGLGPEAFF
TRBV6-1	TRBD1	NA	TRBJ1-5	TGTGCCAGCAGCCAGGGGGTTAGCAATCAGCCCCAGCATTTT	CASSQGVSNQPQHF
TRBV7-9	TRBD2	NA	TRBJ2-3	TGTGCCAGCAGCTTGACTAGCGGAGACACAGATACGCAGTATTTT	CASSLTSGDTDTQYF
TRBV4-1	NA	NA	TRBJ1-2	TGCGCCAGCAGCCAAGATATATTAGGGGGCTATGGCTACACCTTC	CASSQDILGGYGYTF
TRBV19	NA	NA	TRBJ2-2	TGTGCCAGTAGTATAAGGGACGGAGGACAAAGCACCGGGGAGCTGTTTTTT	CASSIRDGGQSTGELFF
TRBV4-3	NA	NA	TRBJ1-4	TGCGCCAGCAGCCAAGATCTCGAAGGACCTAATGAAAAACTGTTTTTT	CASSQDLEGPNEKLFF
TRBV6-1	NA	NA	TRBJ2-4	TGTGCCAGCAGTGCCGGGCAGGCAAAAAACATTCAGTACTTC	CASSAGQAKNIQYF
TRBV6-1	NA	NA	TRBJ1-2	TGTGCCAGCAGTTCGCCTGGACCGCCCATGGGAGGCTACACCTTC	CASSSPGPPMGGYTF
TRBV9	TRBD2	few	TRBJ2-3	TGTGCCAGCAGCCTCGGTGGGCGGACTAGCGGGAGGGGCTCCACAGATACGCAGTATTTT	CASSLGGRTSGRGSTDTQYF
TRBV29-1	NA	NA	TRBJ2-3	TGCAGCGTCCGTGGTCGTGGTAGCGGACTAACCCCCTCTAGCACAGATACGCAGTATTTT	CSVRGRGSGLTPSSTDTQYF
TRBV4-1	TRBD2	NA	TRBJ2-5	TGCGCCAGCAGCCAAGATATAATAGCGGGGGGGGAGACCCAGTACTTC	CASSQDIIAGGETQYF
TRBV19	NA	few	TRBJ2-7	TGTGCCAGGGATAGAGACTACGAGCAGTACTTC	CARDRDYEQYF
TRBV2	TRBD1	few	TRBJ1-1	TGTGCCAGCAGTGACTACAGGGGGCTTGAGACTGAAGCTTTCTTT	CASSDYRGLETEAFF
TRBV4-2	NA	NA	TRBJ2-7	TGTGCCAGCAGCATAAACAGGGTGGGCTACGAGCAGTACTTC	CASSINRVGYEQYF
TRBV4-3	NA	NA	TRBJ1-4	TGCGCCAGCAGCCCTCCGTTAGGGAGTGAAAAACTGTTTTTT	CASSPPLGSEKLFF
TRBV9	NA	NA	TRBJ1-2	TGTGCCAGCAGCCCCGGGAGGGGGAACTATGGCTACACCTTC	CASSPGRGNYGYTF
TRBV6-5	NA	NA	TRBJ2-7	TGTGCCAGCAGTTACTCCCAAGGGGCGCGGGAGCAGTACTTC	CASSYSQGAREQYF
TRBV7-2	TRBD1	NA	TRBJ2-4	TGTGCCAGCAGCTTTCAGGGGGCAGGAAACATTCAGTACTTC	CASSFQGAGNIQYF
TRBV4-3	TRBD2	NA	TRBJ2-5	TGCGCCAGCAGTCCCTCGTTAGCGGGTACGGAGACCCAGTACTTC	CASSPSLAGTETQYF
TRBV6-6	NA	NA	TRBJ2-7	TGTGCCAGCAGTTACGGTGGCGGGGCTGGATACGAGCAGTACTTC	CASSYGGGAGYEQYF
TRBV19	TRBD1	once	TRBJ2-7	TGTGCCAGTAGTATGGGGCCCCTGGACAGGGGCTACGAGCAGTACTTC	CASSMGPLDRGYEQYF
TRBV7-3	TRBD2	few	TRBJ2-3	TGTGCCAGCAGCTTGGCTCTAGCGGGGGGCACAGATACGCAGTATTTT	CASSLALAGGTDTQYF
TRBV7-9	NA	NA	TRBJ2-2	TGTGCCAGCAGCCGTGAAGGCGGGGAGCTGTTTTTT	CASSREGGELFF
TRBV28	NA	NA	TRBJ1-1	TGTGCGAAGGGGGTGGGGAGGAGGGCTGAAGCTTTCTTT	CAKGVGRRAEAFF
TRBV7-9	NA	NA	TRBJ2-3	TGTGCCAGCAGCCCCATTCAGAGCACAGATACGCAGTATTTT	CASSPIQSTDTQYF
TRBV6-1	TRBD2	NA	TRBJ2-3	TGTGCCAGCGAGCTCGGATCCGGGGGGGGCGTGAGGCAGTATTTT	CASELGSGGGVRQYF
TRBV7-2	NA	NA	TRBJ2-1	TGTGCCAGCAGCGGGGCGGATGAGCAGTTCTTC	CASSGADEQFF
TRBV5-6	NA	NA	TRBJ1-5	TGTGCCAGCAGCTTGGCGGGGGGTACAGGGAGGCAGCCCCAGCATTTT	CASSLAGGTGRQPQHF
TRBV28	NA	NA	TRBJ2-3	TGTGCCAGCAGTCCAGTTGGAGGGACCGTTACCCCCACAACCACAGATACGCAGTATTTT	CASSPVGGTVTPTTTDTQYF
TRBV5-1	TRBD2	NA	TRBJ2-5	TGCGCCAGCAGCTTCAGGACTAGCGGGGAGGGGGAGACCCAGTACTTC	CASSFRTSGEGETQYF
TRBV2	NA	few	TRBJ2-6	TGTGCCAGCAGTGAATTTGAGCCGAATGACTCTGGGGCCAACGTCCTGACTTTC	CASSEFEPNDSGANVLTF
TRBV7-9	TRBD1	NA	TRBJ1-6	TGTGCCAGCAGCTCCCCCGAGGGACAGGCGTATAATTCACCCCTCCACTTT	CASSSPEGQAYNSPLHF
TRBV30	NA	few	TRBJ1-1	TGTGCCTGGACCTTCCACCCCCAGGGTGAAGCTTTCTTT	CAWTFHPQGEAFF
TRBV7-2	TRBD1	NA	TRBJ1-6	TGTGCCAGCAGCTGGACAGGGGGCCGTGGATCACCCCTCCACTTT	CASSWTGGRGSPLHF
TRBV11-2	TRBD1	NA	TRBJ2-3	TGTGCCAGCAGCTGGACAGGGGAAGATACGCAGTATTTT	CASSWTGEDTQYF
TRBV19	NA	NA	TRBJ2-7	TGTGCCAGTAGACGTAGCGAATACGCTGGCTACGAGCAGTACTTC	CASRRSEYAGYEQYF
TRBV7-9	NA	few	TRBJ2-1	TGTGCCAGCAGCCCGAAGAGATCGAATGAGCAGTTCTTC	CASSPKRSNEQFF